These T cell receptor beta chains were read from a single sample in a study of cytomegalovirus exposure and HLA in healthy donors. Data came from immunoSEQ multiplex PCR; TCRdb stores just in-frame clones and leaves some out. The sample lists about 140,000 clones, roughly 84% seen once, with 2% to 2.5% in the top ten. Source material: PBMCs. Every receptor here comes from a boy younger than 10 in good health and CMV-seronegative. Each CDR3 is given with its conserved first and last residue. Fields, in order: D gene, V gene, J gene, clone size, CDR3 DNA, CDR3 protein. D genes are given only for firm matches. Clone size is not always given. Where it is, it says once, few, many or a class for expanded clones.

>.|TRBV19|TRBJ1-2|.
TGTGCCAGTGCCCCGGAGGGTTTAGCGGGCTACACCTTC
CASAPEGLAGYTF
>.|TRBV4-1|TRBJ2-7|.
TGCGCCAGCAGCCTTGGCGGGACGCACGCCTACGAGCAGTACTTC
CASSLGGTHAYEQYF
>TRBD1|TRBV5-1|TRBJ2-7|once
TGCGCCAGCAGCGGGGCCGGGACAGTCTCCTACGAGCAGTACTTC
CASSGAGTVSYEQYF
>TRBD1|TRBV7-2|TRBJ1-3|.
TGTGCCAGCAGCCCACGACAGGGGACTGCTGGAAACACCATATATTTT
CASSPRQGTAGNTIYF
>.|TRBV6-6|TRBJ1-2|.
TGTGCCAGCAGCCAAACCAAGGACAAGTATGGCTACACCTTC
CASSQTKDKYGYTF
>TRBD2|TRBV9|TRBJ2-3|.
TGTGCCAGCAGCGTACGGAGCGGGAGAACAGATACGCAGTATTTT
CASSVRSGRTDTQYF
>TRBD2|TRBV19|TRBJ2-2|.
TGTGCCAGTAGTATAGATCGGGGACTAGCGGGCACCGGGGAGCTGTTTTTT
CASSIDRGLAGTGELFF
>.|TRBV15|TRBJ1-1|.
TGTGCCACCAGCAGGGTGGGGGCGGCGGGCACTGAAGCTTTCTTT
CATSRVGAAGTEAFF
>.|TRBV7-8|TRBJ2-7|.
TGTGCCAGCAGCTCAAACCCCGGGACTGGGAGCTCCTACGAGCAGTACTTC
CASSSNPGTGSSYEQYF
>TRBD2|TRBV5-1|TRBJ2-5|.
TGCGCCAGCAGCTTGGAAGGGGCGGGGGGGCCAGAGACCCAGTACTTC
CASSLEGAGGPETQYF
>TRBD2|TRBV19|TRBJ2-1|.
TGTGCCAGTAGTATAGATTGGACTAGCGGGAGGAGGGTGGGCGTCCGCAATGAGCAGTTCTTC
CASSIDWTSGRRVGVRNEQFF
>.|TRBV28|TRBJ1-1|once
TGTGCCAGCAGTTTACTAAGCGTTGGTAAAGGGGGGGACGCTTTCTTT
CASSLLSVGKGGDAFF
>.|TRBV16|TRBJ1-5|.
TGTGCCAGCAGCCAACTCTCTACTTTGGTTTCGAATCAGCCCCAGCATTTT
CASSQLSTLVSNQPQHF
>TRBD1|TRBV9|TRBJ2-7|.
TGTGCCAGCACCGCCGGGACAGGGGACAACTACGAGCAGTACTTC
CASTAGTGDNYEQYF
>.|TRBV28|TRBJ1-1|.
TGTGCCAGCTCCGATCGGGCGGCGGGGAGGAACACTGAAGCTTTCTTT
CASSDRAAGRNTEAFF
>TRBD2|TRBV11-1|TRBJ2-2|few
TGTGCCAGCAGCAGCAAACCGGGACTAGCGCCGAACACCGGGGAGCTGTTTTTT
CASSSKPGLAPNTGELFF
>.|TRBV5-4|TRBJ2-1|.
TGTGCCAGCAGCCTGCTGGAGGTTAGCTCCTACAATGAGCAGTTCTTC
CASSLLEVSSYNEQFF
>TRBD1|TRBV7-2|TRBJ1-4|few
TGTGCCAGCAGCTTAGCGGTCAGGGGACAGGGTAATGAAAAACTGTTTTTT
CASSLAVRGQGNEKLFF
>.|TRBV6-1|TRBJ1-2|.
TGTGCCAGCAGTGATGGAGGGGTCGGCTACACCTTC
CASSDGGVGYTF
>TRBD1|TRBV19|TRBJ1-6|.
TGTGCCACCCGGACAGGGGATTCACCCCTCCACTTT
CATRTGDSPLHF
>TRBD2|TRBV4-2|TRBJ2-3|.
TGTGCCAGCAGCCAAGGAGCGGGGCGGGGGGGAACGCAGTATTTT
CASSQGAGRGGTQYF
>TRBD1|TRBV5-6|TRBJ2-7|.
TGTGCCAGCGGCAAGACAGGGCGACTCTACGAGCAGTACTTC
CASGKTGRLYEQYF
>TRBD2|TRBV10-3|TRBJ2-1|.
TGTGCCATCAGTGACGGTAGCGGGAGGACGTATGAGCAGTTCTTC
CAISDGSGRTYEQFF
>TRBD2|TRBV7-2|TRBJ2-7|.
TGTGCCAGCAGTTCAGACGCGGGGGGGCTGTACGAGCAGTACTTC
CASSSDAGGLYEQYF